A selection of T cell receptor beta chains follows, all from one sample in a study of blood T cell repertoires in COVID-19. This table comes from immunoSEQ multiplex PCR, and its TCRdb copy is limited to in-frame clones, with some not included. The sample holds 270,000 or so clones, more than 70% seen once. Sequencing was done on a sample of PBMCs or T cells enriched from blood (not recorded which). The receptors shown here come from a woman in her forties with acute COVID-19. Both conserved end residues are part of each CDR3. D genes are given only for firm matches. Some rows mark clone size as missing; the rest say once, few, many or name a class of expanded clone.

TRBJ2-5 TRBD1 . TRBV2 CASSLGTGWTGTQYF TGTGCCAGCAGTCTCGGGACAGGGTGGACTGGGACCCAGTACTTC
TRBJ2-1 TRBD2 . TRBV18 CASSPREGLGNEQFF TGTGCCAGCTCACCAAGGGAGGGACTAGGCAATGAGCAGTTCTTC
TRBJ1-5 . many TRBV6-5 CASSYSASQPQHF TGTGCCAGCAGTTACTCCGCTAGTCAGCCCCAGCATTTT
TRBJ1-6 . . TRBV5-1 CASSLSAGASSPLHF TGCGCCAGCAGCTTGTCTGCAGGGGCGTCGTCACCCCTCCACTTT
TRBJ2-5 . . TRBV13 CASRRRGRETQYF TGTGCCAGCAGGCGCAGGGGTAGGGAGACCCAGTACTTC
TRBJ2-1 TRBD2 . TRBV7-9 CASSPSSGFHIDEQFF TGTGCCAGCAGCCCCTCTAGCGGTTTCCATATCGATGAGCAGTTCTTC
TRBJ1-1 . . TRBV20-1 CSASFTPSLLQGNTEAFF TGCAGTGCTAGTTTTACCCCCTCACTACTACAGGGAAACACTGAAGCTTTCTTT
TRBJ2-7 . once TRBV11-3 CASSFGMGSYEQYF TGTGCCAGCAGCTTCGGGATGGGGTCCTACGAGCAGTACTTC
TRBJ2-1 TRBD2 . TRBV10-2 CASSHATGLAGSNEQFF TGCGCCAGCAGCCACGCGACGGGACTAGCGGGATCCAATGAGCAGTTCTTC
TRBJ2-1 TRBD2 . TRBV29-1 CSVTSNSGRAALQFF TGCAGCGTGACCTCCAATAGCGGGAGGGCCGCACTTCAGTTCTTC
TRBJ2-1 TRBD1 . TRBV19 CASSLGPGTGVYNEQFF TGTGCCAGTAGTCTGGGACCAGGGACAGGGGTGTACAATGAGCAGTTCTTC
TRBJ2-5 TRBD1 . TRBV6-5 CASRLWDSAEETQYF TGTGCCAGCAGACTTTGGGACAGCGCGGAGGAGACCCAGTACTTC
TRBJ2-4 TRBD1 . TRBV4-1 CASSQVGGVGQGNIQYF TGCGCCAGCAGCCAAGTGGGTGGTGTCGGACAGGGGAACATTCAGTACTTC
TRBJ2-3 . . TRBV10-1 CASSEPPGATQYF TGCGCCAGCAGTGAGCCACCGGGAGCAACGCAGTATTTT
TRBJ2-1 . . TRBV7-3 CASSPQAREYNEQFF TGTGCCAGCAGTCCCCAGGCGCGGGAATACAATGAGCAGTTCTTC
TRBJ2-2 . . TRBV24-1 CATSGLGQRTGELFF TGTGCCACCAGTGGCCTTGGGCAGCGGACCGGGGAGCTGTTTTTT
TRBJ2-5 . . TRBV5-1 CASSREQGGGRETQYF TGCGCCAGCAGCCGGGAACAGGGGGGAGGGCGAGAGACCCAGTACTTC
TRBJ1-5 . . TRBV28 CASSLGGRGTSNQPQHF TGTGCCAGCAGTTTAGGGGGGCGGGGGACAAGCAATCAGCCCCAGCATTTT
TRBJ1-2 TRBD1 . TRBV9 CASSTGDRDRLGYGYTF TGTGCCAGCAGCACCGGGGACAGGGATCGTTTGGGCTATGGCTACACCTTC
TRBJ2-7 . . TRBV7-9 CASSLAPGVPTYEQYF TGTGCCAGCAGCTTAGCTCCAGGCGTACCGACCTACGAGCAGTACTTC
TRBJ2-3 . . TRBV7-7 CASSLLESTDTQYF TGTGCTAGCAGCCTCCTAGAGAGCACAGATACGCAGTATTTT
TRBJ1-1 . . TRBV19 CASSIAGPGTEAFF TGTGCCAGTAGTATAGCTGGTCCAGGGACTGAAGCTTTCTTT
TRBJ2-7 TRBD1 . TRBV30 CAWRRYRGTYEQYF TGTGCCTGGAGGCGATACAGGGGAACCTACGAGCAGTACTTC
TRBJ1-1 . once TRBV21-1 CASSKGSGIIDTEAFF TGTGCCAGCAGCAAAGGGTCGGGAATAATAGACACTGAAGCTTTCTTT
TRBJ2-3 . . TRBV7-6 CASSLFTDTQYF TGTGCCAGCAGCCTCTTCACAGATACGCAGTATTTT
TRBJ2-1 TRBD1 . TRBV7-2 CASSAGSGTGSHEQFF TGTGCCAGCAGCGCAGGCTCCGGGACAGGCAGTCATGAGCAGTTCTTC
TRBJ2-2 . . TRBV6-5 CASSYAGRTGELFF TGTGCCAGCAGTTACGCGGGGCGGACCGGGGAGCTGTTTTTT
TRBJ1-1 . . TRBV19 CASSIETAPNTEAFF TGTGCCAGTAGTATCGAAACAGCCCCTAACACTGAAGCTTTCTTT
TRBJ1-2 . . TRBV6-5 CASSYSRQYGYTF TGTGCCAGCAGTTACTCGAGACAGTATGGCTACACCTTC
TRBJ2-7 . . TRBV10-2 CASRLGEQYF TGCGCCTCGCGGCTCGGCGAGCAGTACTTC
TRBJ1-5 TRBD1 once TRBV7-8 CASSDPTGLDQPQHF TGTGCCAGCAGCGACCCGACAGGGCTGGATCAGCCCCAGCATTTT
TRBJ2-1 . . TRBV11-3 CASSLDLGGRGNEQFF TGTGCCAGCAGCTTAGATCTCGGGGGGCGCGGGAATGAGCAGTTCTTC
TRBJ1-5 TRBD1 . TRBV6-5 CATGQGNQPQHF TGTGCTACCGGACAGGGCAATCAGCCCCAGCATTTT
TRBJ2-5 TRBD1 . TRBV18 CASSPTGTGQETQYF TGTGCCAGCTCACCGACCGGGACAGGTCAAGAGACCCAGTACTTC
TRBJ2-5 TRBD2 . TRBV11-2 CASSLDSGSSETQYF TGTGCCAGCAGCTTAGATAGCGGGAGTTCGGAGACCCAGTACTTC
TRBJ2-1 . . TRBV24-1 CATSEEEVIGKFF TGTGCCACCAGTGAGGAGGAGGTTATAGGGAAGTTCTTC
TRBJ1-2 . once TRBV11-3 CASSLEGREVYGYTF TGTGCCAGCAGCTTAGAGGGCAGGGAGGTTTATGGCTACACCTTC
TRBJ1-2 TRBD1 . TRBV11-2 CASSSGQGHPYGYTF TGTGCCAGCAGCTCCGGACAGGGTCACCCCTATGGCTACACCTTC
TRBJ2-3 . . TRBV30 CAWTEKRGGYTDTQYF TGTGCCTGGACCGAAAAGCGCGGCGGATACACAGATACGCAGTATTTT
TRBJ2-3 TRBD2 few TRBV27 CASSYRGASGRAFYTQYF TGTGCCAGCAGTTACAGAGGGGCTAGCGGGAGGGCCTTTTATACGCAGTATTTT
TRBJ1-2 . few TRBV28 CASSRQLTPSFYYGYTF TGTGCCAGCAGCCGACAGCTGACACCTTCGTTCTACTATGGCTACACCTTC
TRBJ1-5 . . TRBV10-3 CAISDYGSEPQHF TGTGCCATCAGTGATTATGGCTCCGAGCCCCAGCATTTT
TRBJ1-6 TRBD1 once TRBV6-2/TRBV6-3 CASSYARGQKSPLHF TGTGCCAGCAGTTACGCCAGGGGGCAGAAGTCACCCCTCCACTTT
TRBJ1-5 . . TRBV18 CASSPGQNQPQHF TGTGCCAGCTCACCAGGGCAGAATCAGCCCCAGCATTTT